Sequencing of this T cell receptor beta chain was carried out in a study of blood T cell repertoires in COVID-19. Repertoires were generated with immunoSEQ multiplex PCR, while TCRdb's copy carries only in-frame clones and drops some. The data show about 85,000 clones, approximately 82% seen once. The sequenced material came from peripheral blood. This sequence was found in a woman aged 80 or older with acute or convalescent COVID-19.

The CDR3 DNA reads as TGTGCTAGTGGCCGGGACAGGGTGGAGTACTTC. Translated, it gives CASGRDRVEYF. The rearrangement links TRBV12-5 to TRBJ2-7; 9 bases align to TRBD1. V lost 6 bases to trimming and J lost 11 bases; unmatched junction nucleotides: 5. Germline V gives CDR1 LGHNT, CDR2 FRNRAP. The CDR3 sequence is 11 residues long.